This T cell receptor (beta chain) was profiled in a study of blood T cell repertoires in COVID-19. Study-level background: Samples representing acute and convalescent COVID-19 were sourced from the United States, Italy and Spain. PBMCs, B-cell-depleted T cells, or T cells provided the cDNA or gDNA that made up the material.

As handled by the study authors: Quantification of nucleated cells was approximated via reference gene primer amplification. Assay used: immunoSEQ multiplex PCR; TCRdb lists only in-frame clones, some missing. Clone size and the V and J calls come from that table; the DNA yielded D and trimming. This sample has roughly 670,000 clones; 70% to 90% occur once, and the top ten carry around 0.3%. There are 13 residues in the CDR3. Germline-derived CDR1 and CDR2 are PRHDT and FYEKMQ (reference sequence). V lost 0 bases and J lost 11, with 13 bases in between. V usage is TRBV13 and J usage is TRBJ1-1; no clear D gene. This clonotype originated in a woman aged 18-29 years with acute or convalescent COVID-19. Material: peripheral blood. The CDR3: CASSLGRRVRAFF. The CDR3 region has the DNA TGTGCCAGCAGCTTAGGCCGCCGGGTAAGGGCTTTCTTT. The complete variable domain, with remaining parts taken from reference TRBV13 and TRBJ1-1, reads AAGVIQSPRHLIKEKRETATLKCYPIPRHDTVYWYQQGPGQDPQFLISFYEKMQSDKGSIPDRFSAQQFSDYHSELNMSSLELGDSALYFCASSLGRRVRAFFGQGTRLTVV.